Listed here are 16 T cell receptor beta chains from one sample, sequenced in a study of CXCR3-negative and CXCR3-positive naive CD8 T cells. Researchers prepared the TRB cDNA libraries using 5' RACE with UMI labels. With the 5' RACE reads reprocessed, TCRdb shows one record per CDR3 protein and no DNA. The listing contains 20,000 to 25,000 distinct CDR3 sequences. Sequencing was performed on memory CD8+ T cells from blood. The receptor set was obtained from a human donor in good health. Some clones in this sample may be carry-over from other donors' samples.

This sequence joins TRBV4-3 and TRBJ1-2. Germline CDR1 and CDR2: LGHNA and YSLEER. This CDR3 comprises 14 residues. The CDR3 here is CASSQDFASQYYTF.

The rearrangement links TRBV20-1 to TRBJ2-3; as DNA is missing, the TRBD2 call by TCRdb cannot be tested. The CDR3 loop spans 13 amino acids. Germline CDR1 reads DFQATT; CDR2 reads SNEGSKA (reference sequence). The CDR3 loop is CSARSALTDTQYF.

The V and J genes are TRBV7-9 and TRBJ1-5. Germline V gene data show CDR1 as SEHNR and CDR2 as FQNEAQ (reference sequence). This CDR3 contains 15 residues. The CDR3: CASTLTEGLDQPQHF.

The J gene is TRBJ1-1, the V gene TRBV13; the D call of TRBD1 rests on TCRdb alone, since no DNA is present to check it. CDR3 length equals 13 residues. CDR1 and CDR2 (germline): PRHDT, FYEKMQ (reference sequence). This chain's CDR3 is CASSLGQGHEALF. The full variable domain, its missing parts supplied by reference TRBV13 and TRBJ1-1, is AAGVIQSPRHLIKEKRETATLKCYPIPRHDTVYWYQQGPGQDPQFLISFYEKMQSDKGSIPDRFSAQQFSDYHSELNMSSLELGDSALYFCASSLGQGHEALFGQGTRLTVV.

V is TRBV29-1 and J is TRBJ1-2; TCRdb reports TRBD1, a call that lacks DNA to check it against. The CDR3 is 13 residues long. Germline assignment: CDR1 SQVTM and CDR2 ANQGSEA. CDR3 region: CSAPVQANYGYTF.

This chain links TRBV4-3 with TRBJ2-7; the TCRdb D gene call, TRBD1, has no DNA to confirm it. Germline loops: CDR1 LGHNA, CDR2 YSLEER. The CDR3 runs to 14 residues. The CDR3: CASSQSGTGYEQYF.

The chain links TRBV20-1 to TRBJ2-7; TCRdb calls TRBD2, which cannot be checked without DNA. Germline-derived CDR1 and CDR2 are DFQATT and SNEGSKA (reference sequence). The CDR3 contains 15 residues. CDR3 sequence: CSGTSTTDGIYEQYF.

This chain links TRBV20-1 with TRBJ1-1; without DNA, the TCRdb call of TRBD1 cannot be checked. The CDR3 length is 14 residues. Germline CDR1 and CDR2: DFQATT and SNEGSKA (reference sequence). The CDR3 region is CSARETGVRAEAFF.

The rearrangement uses TRBV20-1 and TRBJ2-7; TCRdb designates TRBD1, a call that cannot be tested without DNA. Germline-derived CDR1 and CDR2 are DFQATT and SNEGSKA (reference sequence). This CDR3 is 14 amino acids long. The chain's CDR3 is CSARGLGDTYEQYF.

This chain's CDR3 is CASSHARPTGRIGNSPLHF. The rearrangement joins TRBV7-7 to TRBJ1-6; the TCRdb call, TRBD1, lacks DNA for checking. The germline gives CDR1 SSHAT, CDR2 FNYEAQ (reference sequence). The CDR3 sequence is 19 residues long.

The J gene is TRBJ2-2, the V gene TRBV6-2 or TRBV6-3; TCRdb's D call, TRBD2, is unchecked because there is no DNA. There are 13 residues in the CDR3. Germline CDR1 and CDR2: MNHEY and SVGEGT. CDR3 loop: CASSLASAGELFF.

V is TRBV9 and J is TRBJ2-3. The CDR3 has 12 amino acids. Germline V gene sequence: CDR1 SGDLS, CDR2 YYNGEE. The CDR3: CASSANLLTQYF.

The chain carries TRBV6-2 or TRBV6-3 and TRBJ2-1; TCRdb picks TRBD2, but there is no DNA to check that call. This CDR3 comprises 14 residues. Germline CDR1 is MNHEY and CDR2 is SVGEGT. CDR3 loop: CASSLGRDYNEQFF.

The V call is TRBV27, the J call TRBJ2-1; TCRdb returns TRBD2, unconfirmable since there is no DNA. CDR3 length: 14 amino acids. The germline V gene has CDR1 MNHEY and CDR2 SMNVEV (reference sequence). CDR3 sequence reads: CASKSGDSYNEQFF.

This chain links TRBV29-1 with TRBJ2-7. The CDR3 consists of 13 residues. Looked up from germline, CDR1 is SQVTM and CDR2 is ANQGSEA. CDR3 amino acids: CSVEARGSYEQYF.

The V gene is TRBV5-1, the J gene TRBJ1-2; TCRdb indicates TRBD1, and absent DNA this call remains unverified. The CDR3 extends over 15 amino acids. Germline lookup yields CDR1 SGHRS and CDR2 YFSETQ. The CDR3 loop is CASSAGTGLRTGYTF.